This TCR beta chain is from a study of T-cell reconstitution after alpha-beta-depleted transplantation in children. The TCRbeta library incorporated unique molecular identifiers. Using its own MiXCR run on the PCR reads, TCRdb lists one record per CDR3 protein. The sample has approximately 400,000 distinct CDR3 sequences; about 11% are singletons. This clonotype has more than one count but fewer than ten. This sequence was found in a human donor who donated a stem cell graft to a child with acute myeloid leukemia. Material: PBMCs from the stem cell graft donor, obtained from the stem cell graft.

Here the CDR3 reads CSASSGQGVGNTIYF. CDR3 bases: TGCAGTGCTAGCTCCGGACAGGGGGTTGGAAACACCATATATTTT. The chain carries TRBV20-1 and TRBJ1-3; 10 bases align to TRBD1. The germline CDR1 and CDR2 sequences are DFQATT and SNEGSKA (reference sequence). V shed 3 bases and J 3 bases; nucleotides not matched to a gene: 5. The CDR3 consists of 15 residues.